This is a list of T cell receptor beta chains from one sample in a study of shared clonotypes between healthy human individuals. The table came from immunoSEQ multiplex PCR; TCRdb's copy has only in-frame clones and leaves some out. The table lists around 2.1 million clones, around 93% of them singletons, with about 1.5% in the top ten. The sample taken for sequencing was naive CD8+ T cells from PBMCs. These receptors were collected from a man aged 18 to 30 in good health. Some clones in this sample may be carry-over from other donors' samples. CDR3s include the opening cysteine and the closing phenylalanine or tryptophan. The D gene is left open where the match is weak. Not all rows give a size; the values are once, few, many and, for expanded clones, a class.

j_call	clone_size	d_call	v_call	cdr3_nt	cdr3_aa
TRBJ2-7	NA	NA	TRBV29-1	TGCAGCTCCCGGGACGACTCCTACGAGCAGTACTTC	CSSRDDSYEQYF
TRBJ1-2	NA	TRBD1	TRBV7-2	TGTGCCAGCAGCTTAGGGGGGACAGGCTCGATTCTGAACTATGGCTACACCTTC	CASSLGGTGSILNYGYTF
TRBJ2-6	NA	TRBD1	TRBV7-8	TGTGCCAGCAGCCACCCCTCGACAGGGGGCGCTGGGGCCAACGTCCTGACTTTC	CASSHPSTGGAGANVLTF
TRBJ2-7	NA	TRBD2	TRBV27	TGTGCCAGCAGTAGCGGGGGGACCTACGAGCAGTACTTC	CASSSGGTYEQYF
TRBJ2-1	NA	NA	TRBV27	TGTGCCAGCAGAGAAGCGGTCCAGCCAAATGAGCAGTTCTTC	CASREAVQPNEQFF
TRBJ2-4	NA	NA	TRBV5-6	TGTGCCAGCAGCTTGGGGTTGGGGAAGAAACTAGCCAAAAACATTCAGTACTTC	CASSLGLGKKLAKNIQYF
TRBJ2-2	NA	TRBD1	TRBV27	TGTGCCAGCACCCTTAACAGGGGTTGGGACACCGGGGAGCTGTTTTTT	CASTLNRGWDTGELFF
TRBJ2-3	NA	NA	TRBV11-2	TGTGCCAGCAGCTCCGCGGGATCATTGGATACGCAGTATTTT	CASSSAGSLDTQYF
TRBJ2-7	NA	NA	TRBV7-9	TGTGCCAGCAGCCACTGGGACGCCAACTCCTACGAGCAGTACTTC	CASSHWDANSYEQYF
TRBJ2-7	NA	TRBD1	TRBV4-1	TGCGCCAGCAGCCTACAGGGGGCGCGGAACGAGCAGTACTTC	CASSLQGARNEQYF
TRBJ2-1	NA	NA	TRBV5-1	TGCGCCAGCAGCTTGGTTGGCTACAATGAGCAGTTCTTC	CASSLVGYNEQFF
TRBJ2-1	NA	TRBD2	TRBV9	TGTGCCAGCAGCGTAGAGAAAACCGCTAGCGGGACAAGGTATGAGCAGTTCTTC	CASSVEKTASGTRYEQFF
TRBJ1-2	few	TRBD1	TRBV27	TGTGCCAGCAGTCCCAGACAGGGCCGAGTTTATGGCTACACCTTC	CASSPRQGRVYGYTF
TRBJ1-1	NA	NA	TRBV21-1	TGTGCCAGCAGCAAGCAGTTCTCCCCCCAGAACACTGAAGCTTTCTTT	CASSKQFSPQNTEAFF
TRBJ2-5	NA	NA	TRBV29-1	TGCAGCGCCACCCACGGGGAGCAGTACTTC	CSATHGEQYF
TRBJ2-7	NA	NA	TRBV7-6	TGTGCCAGCAGCTTAGGAGGGGCTCCCGCCTACGAGCAGTACTTC	CASSLGGAPAYEQYF
TRBJ1-2	NA	NA	TRBV5-5	TGTGCCAGCAGCTTGGCCCTGACACCAAACTATGGCTACACCTTC	CASSLALTPNYGYTF
TRBJ2-7	NA	TRBD1	TRBV19	TGTGCCAGTAGTATCGCCGCCGGGACAGGGGGCCACGAGCAGTACTTC	CASSIAAGTGGHEQYF
TRBJ2-5	NA	NA	TRBV5-1	TGCGCCAGCAGCTCCAGGGTTTCGGAGACCCAGTACTTC	CASSSRVSETQYF
TRBJ1-1	once	NA	TRBV21-1	TGTGCCAGCAGCAAAGTGGGACAGGTCAGCTTCGGTCGGAACACTGAAGCTTTCTTT	CASSKVGQVSFGRNTEAFF
TRBJ1-1	NA	NA	TRBV10-3	TGTGCCATCACCCGGGCAGGGATCGGCACTGAAGCTTTCTTT	CAITRAGIGTEAFF
TRBJ2-7	NA	TRBD2	TRBV28	TGTGCCAGCAGTTTATATATTGTGGGGGGACTAGCGCGAAACTACGAGCAGTACTTC	CASSLYIVGGLARNYEQYF
TRBJ1-6	NA	NA	TRBV4-1	TGCGCCAGCAGCCAAGCAAGAACACAGATTAATTCACCCCTCCACTTT	CASSQARTQINSPLHF
TRBJ1-4	NA	NA	TRBV4-3	TGCGCCAGCAGCCAAGAGGTGGCCGGGGCGTCTAATGAAAAACTGTTTTTT	CASSQEVAGASNEKLFF
TRBJ2-3	NA	NA	TRBV10-2	TGCGCCAGCAGTATAGAACCTCCCTTAGATACGCAGTATTTT	CASSIEPPLDTQYF
TRBJ1-5	NA	NA	TRBV5-8	TGTGCCAGCAGCGGAGGCGTCAGCAATCAGCCCCAGCATTTT	CASSGGVSNQPQHF
TRBJ2-5	NA	NA	TRBV15	TGTGCCACCAGCTCACGGGCTATACAAGAGACCCAGTACTTC	CATSSRAIQETQYF
TRBJ2-2	NA	NA	TRBV27	TGTGCCAGCAGTTTGCGCAGGGTGCCTAGCACCGGGGAGCTGTTTTTT	CASSLRRVPSTGELFF
TRBJ2-7	once	TRBD1	TRBV5-6	TGTGCCAGCAGCGATGGACAGGGGGCATACGAGCAGTACTTC	CASSDGQGAYEQYF
TRBJ2-3	NA	NA	TRBV7-2	TGTGCCAGCAGCTTAGGAGTGTCGAGCGGCTACACAGATACGCAGTATTTT	CASSLGVSSGYTDTQYF
TRBJ2-1	NA	TRBD2	TRBV27	TGTGCCAGCAGTTCACGACTAGCGGGGCACAATGAGCAGTTCTTC	CASSSRLAGHNEQFF
TRBJ1-2	NA	NA	TRBV10-3	TGTGCCATCAGTGAGACGCTCAGGGAGGATGTGGACTATGGCTACACCTTC	CAISETLREDVDYGYTF
TRBJ2-7	NA	TRBD1	TRBV27	TGTGCCAGCAGTTTATGGACAGGGGGTCACGAGCAGTACTTC	CASSLWTGGHEQYF
TRBJ2-7	NA	NA	TRBV11-1	TGTGCCAGCAGCTCTGCGACGCGGACATTGAACTACGAGCAGTACTTC	CASSSATRTLNYEQYF
TRBJ1-2	NA	TRBD1	TRBV29-1	TGCAGCGGGGGGACAGGGAGCTATGGCTACACCTTC	CSGGTGSYGYTF
TRBJ2-3	NA	NA	TRBV27	TGTGCCAGCAGTTACGTTCAGCAAGATACGCAGTATTTT	CASSYVQQDTQYF
TRBJ2-7	NA	NA	TRBV28	TGTGCCAGCAGTCCCCGTGGGGGGAGCCACGAGCAGTACTTC	CASSPRGGSHEQYF
TRBJ1-1	NA	TRBD1	TRBV19	TGTGCCAGTAGGAAATTCGGGGACAGGGTGACTGAAGCTTTCTTT	CASRKFGDRVTEAFF
TRBJ2-1	NA	TRBD2	TRBV29-1	TGCAGCGTGGACGCCAGCGGGAGTAGCCACAATGAGCAGTTCTTC	CSVDASGSSHNEQFF
TRBJ2-7	NA	NA	TRBV4-1	TGCGCCAGCAGCCAAGTGGGGCAGAACGAGCAGTACTTC	CASSQVGQNEQYF
TRBJ2-3	once	TRBD2	TRBV4-1	TGCGCCAGCAGCCAACTCCCTCTAGCGGGCACAGATACGCAGTATTTT	CASSQLPLAGTDTQYF
TRBJ1-1	NA	NA	TRBV4-1	TGCGCCAGCGGCAGCCTGAACACTGAAGCTTTCTTT	CASGSLNTEAFF
TRBJ1-1	NA	NA	TRBV6-1	TGTGCCAGCAGGGATGACCTGAACACTGAAGCTTTCTTT	CASRDDLNTEAFF
TRBJ1-2	NA	TRBD1	TRBV2	TGTGCCAGCAGGGACCCGGGACAGGGAAATGGCTACACCTTC	CASRDPGQGNGYTF
TRBJ2-7	NA	NA	TRBV29-1	TGCAGCGTCTCACCGGATGGGGTTGAAAGGTACGAGCAGTACTTC	CSVSPDGVERYEQYF
TRBJ2-7	NA	NA	TRBV5-1	TGCGCCAGCAGCTTGGGGGCCTACTTGGGGAGCTCCTACGAGCAGTACTTC	CASSLGAYLGSSYEQYF
TRBJ2-2	NA	TRBD2	TRBV9	TGTGCCAGCAGCTTTAGTGGCGGGAGCAACACCGGGGAGCTGTTTTTT	CASSFSGGSNTGELFF
TRBJ2-2	NA	NA	TRBV27	TGTGCCAGCAGTTTATCCCGGACCGGGGAGCTGTTTTTT	CASSLSRTGELFF
TRBJ1-1	NA	TRBD1	TRBV19	TGTGCCATTACAGCCCCGGGACAGGGGTTGACTGAAGCTTTCTTT	CAITAPGQGLTEAFF
TRBJ2-7	NA	TRBD1	TRBV28	TGTGCCAGCAGTCCTTCGACAGGGGGCGAGCAGTACTTC	CASSPSTGGEQYF
TRBJ2-7	NA	NA	TRBV27	TGTGCCAGCAGTTTCCTTGGGGCCACCTACGAGCAGTACTTC	CASSFLGATYEQYF
TRBJ2-1	NA	TRBD2	TRBV4-2	TGTGCCAGCAGCCAAGGCACTAGCGGGAGGGAGGCTGAGCAGTTCTTC	CASSQGTSGREAEQFF